Below, 23 T cell receptor beta chains from the same sample are listed, as sequenced in a study of blood T cell repertoires in COVID-19. Sequencing was performed with immunoSEQ multiplex PCR; in TCRdb, only in-frame clones are kept and a portion is missing. The repertoire has about 27,000 clones, 75% to 95% of them found once; the top ten carry 16%. The sequenced material came from peripheral blood. The receptor set was obtained from a human donor with active COVID-19. The donor label of this sample is uncertain.

This clone is a singleton in its sample. In DNA form, the CDR3 reads TGTGCCAGAAGCTCATGGACTAGCGGGAGCATTGTTACGTTAAACATTCAGTACTTC. Its translation: CARSSWTSGSIVTLNIQYF. J is TRBJ2-4 and V is TRBV5-3; 13 nucleotides align to TRBD2. TRBV5-3 is reported as an ORF; its role is uncertain. The trim removed 3 bases at V and 6 bases at J, leaving 15 bases unmatched. CDR3 length: 19 residues.

The rearrangement uses TRBV3-1 (or the pseudogene TRBV3-2) and TRBJ2-7; D is unresolved. There are 13 residues in the CDR3. The germline CDR1 and CDR2 sequences are LGHDT and YNNKEL (reference sequence). V lost 1 base and J lost 3, with 7 bases in between. The CDR3 sequence: CASSQASSYEQYF. In DNA form, the CDR3 reads TGTGCCAGCAGCCAAGCGTCCAGCTACGAGCAGTACTTC.

This clone showed up just once. The chain has TRBV6-6 and TRBJ2-2; 11 nucleotides match TRBD1. Germline trimming cut 6 bases from V and 7 bases from J; bases unmatched to any gene: 7. The germline CDR1 and CDR2 sequences are MNHNY and SVGAGI (reference sequence). CDR3 length: 15 amino acids. The CDR3: CASRGDRGYDGELFF. CDR3 nucleotides: TGTGCCAGCAGGGGGGACAGGGGGTACGACGGGGAGCTGTTTTTT.

The chain combines TRBV19 with TRBJ1-2, with D possibly TRBD1 on 5 matching bases. Trimming shortened V by 4 bases and J by 2 bases, and 5 bases separated the two germline ends. The germline gives CDR1 LNHDA, CDR2 SQIVND (reference sequence). This CDR3 contains 12 residues. The CDR3 spells CASSKGNYGYTF. DNA of the CDR3: TGTGCCAGTAGTAAGGGGAACTATGGCTACACCTTC. The full variable domain, in which reference TRBV19 and TRBJ1-2 provide the parts outside the CDR3, is DGGITQSPKYLFRKEGQNVTLSCEQNLNHDAMYWYRQDPGQGLRLIYYSQIVNDFQKGDIAEGYSVSREKKESFPLTVTSAQKNPTAFYLCASSKGNYGYTFGSGTRLTVV.

The table lists this clone with a count of one. The CDR3 DNA follows: TGCGCCAGCAGCGCGCAGGGTGCAGAGACCCAGTACTTC. Protein: CASSAQGAETQYF. The chain combines TRBV5-1 with TRBJ2-5, with D maybe TRBD1 (5 bases). Germline V lookup: CDR1 SGHRS, CDR2 YFSETQ. The CDR3 is made up of 13 amino acids. With 4 bases removed from V and 4 bases from J, the gap between germline ends came to 11 bases.

The chain recombines TRBV24-1 with TRBJ2-7, with D possibly being TRBD2 (7 bases). Per the germline V gene, CDR1 is KGHDR and CDR2 is SFDVKD. This CDR3 has 13 amino acids. V gave up 10 bases and J gave up 0 bases, with 12 bases separating them. DNA of the CDR3: TGTGCCACGGGGGGGGACAACTCCTACGAGCAGTACTTC. Amino acid sequence: CATGGDNSYEQYF.

This sequence joins TRBV7-2 and TRBJ2-2; D is possibly TRBD1 (5 bases). V was shortened by 2 bases and J by 2 bases, with 9 bases between the two germline ends. Germline V CDR1 and CDR2: SGHTA, FQGNSA. The CDR3 is 15 amino acids. The CDR3 DNA is TGTGCCAGCAGCTTACGCAGGGCAAACACCGGGGAGCTGTTTTTT. It specifies CASSLRRANTGELFF.

This chain connects TRBV27 to TRBJ2-1, with D maybe TRBD1 (5 bases). V lost 8 bases, J lost 6 bases, and 17 bases lay in between. Germline values: CDR1 MNHEY, CDR2 SMNVEV (reference sequence). The CDR3 totals 14 residues. Here the CDR3 DNA reads TGTGCCAGCGGCCTAGGGGCTATTAGCAATGAGCAGTTCTTC. Its translation is CASGLGAISNEQFF.

CDR3 bases: TGTGCCAGCAGTTTATACGGGGGGAACACCGGGGAGCTGTTTTTT. It is translated as CASSLYGGNTGELFF. The gene calls are TRBV27 and TRBJ2-2; D is possibly TRBD2 (6 bases). CDR1 is MNHEY and CDR2 is SMNVEV in the germline V gene (reference sequence). This CDR3 is built from 15 residues. Trimming shortened V by 1 base and J by 1 base, and 7 bases separated the two germline ends.

The genes are TRBV15 and TRBJ2-2; D is ambiguous. The CDR3 covers 13 residues. In germline, CDR1 is LNHNV, CDR2 YYDKDF (reference sequence). Between the trimmed V and J ends, which lost 5 bases and 1 base, there was a span of 5 bases. CDR3 sequence reads: CATSSVNTGELFF. In nucleotides, the CDR3 is TGTGCCACCAGCTCGGTGAACACCGGGGAGCTGTTTTTT.

The J gene is TRBJ2-6, the V gene TRBV11-2, with a tentative D call TRBD2 (6 bases). Germline-derived CDR1 and CDR2 are SGHAT and FQNNGV. V gave up 6 bases and J gave up 2 bases, with 8 bases separating them. This CDR3 is built from 14 residues. Here the CDR3 reads CASRWGAGANVLTF. The CDR3 DNA reads TGTGCCAGCAGGTGGGGGGCTGGGGCCAACGTCCTGACTTTC. The variable domain in full, with the rest retrieved from reference TRBV11-2 and TRBJ2-6, is EAGVAQSPRYKIIEKRQSVAFWCNPISGHATLYWYQQILGQGPKLLIQFQNNGVVDDSQLPKDRFSAERLKGVDSTLKIQPAKLEDSAVYLCASRWGAGANVLTFGAGSRLTVL.

The chain has TRBV5-6 and TRBJ2-3, with 8 bases that match TRBD2. The germline V gene has CDR1 SGHDT and CDR2 YYEEEE. V lost 3 bases to trimming and J lost 5 bases; unmatched junction nucleotides: 11. CDR3 length: 16 amino acids. CDR3 DNA: TGTGCCAGCAGCTCACCGGGACTAGGGCGGATAGATACGCAGTATTTT. It codes for CASSSPGLGRIDTQYF.

CDR3 sequence: CASRKGLAGAYEQYF. CDR3 sequence (DNA): TGTGCCAGCAGAAAGGGACTAGCGGGAGCCTACGAGCAGTACTTC. The gene calls are TRBV6-5 and TRBJ2-7; TRBD2 agrees at 14 bases. CDR3 length equals 15 residues. V gave up 6 bases and J gave up 2 bases; unmatched junction bases: 3. Germline lookup yields CDR1 MNHEY and CDR2 SVGAGI.

The table lists this clone with a few counts. V is TRBV9 and J is TRBJ1-4, with D unclear. CDR3 length equals 13 residues. The V gene's germline CDR1 is SGDLS and CDR2 YYNGEE. V lost 3 bases to trimming and J lost 8 bases, with 11 bases between them. DNA of the CDR3: TGTGCCAGCAGCGCCGGAGGGAGCGAAAAACTGTTTTTT. It encodes CASSAGGSEKLFF.

V gene TRBV6-5 combines with J gene TRBJ2-1, with D possibly being TRBD2 (6 bases). V dropped 7 bases and J dropped 6 bases, with 10 bases sitting between them. The CDR3 is 12 residues long. In germline, CDR1 is MNHEY, CDR2 SVGAGI. In DNA form, the CDR3 reads TGTGCCAGCAAAGGACTACCCAATGAGCAGTTCTTC. As protein: CASKGLPNEQFF.

The chain is built from TRBV9 and TRBJ2-2; TRBD1 might be the D (8 bases). This CDR3 region has 16 residues. V gave up 4 bases and J gave up 9 bases, with 22 bases separating them. The germline CDR1 and CDR2 sequences are SGDLS and YYNGEE. CDR3 sequence: CASSTNRGGFDRELFF. As DNA, the CDR3 is TGTGCCAGCAGCACCAACAGGGGGGGCTTTGACCGGGAGCTGTTTTTT.

The genes are TRBV7-2 and TRBJ1-2; D is possibly TRBD1 (6 bases). This CDR3 comprises 16 residues. V gave up 1 base and J gave up 8 bases, with 20 bases separating them. CDR1 is SGHTA and CDR2 is FQGNSA in the germline V gene. The CDR3 DNA follows: TGTGCCAGCAGCTTAGGGTTTGTTAACAGGGCGGGCGGCTACACCTTC. It translates to CASSLGFVNRAGGYTF.

V and J are TRBV5-5 and TRBJ1-1; possible D gene TRBD1, 6 bases. Germline V CDR1 and CDR2: SGHKS, YYEKEE (reference sequence). V shed 0 bases and J shed 6 bases, with 18 bases lying between them. The length of the CDR3 is 16 residues. The CDR3 loop reads CASSLDPAGANSEAFF. CDR3 in DNA: TGTGCCAGCAGCTTGGACCCCGCGGGGGCTAATTCTGAAGCTTTCTTT.

Here the CDR3 DNA reads TGTGCCAGCAGCTTGACTAGCGGGATTGGCAATGAGCAGTTCTTC. Translated: CASSLTSGIGNEQFF. The chain couples TRBV11-2 to TRBJ2-1; the match to TRBD2 covers 11 bases. V trimming: 3 bases; J trimming: 6 bases; junction bases outside the gene matches: 4. Per the germline V gene, CDR1 is SGHAT and CDR2 is FQNNGV. The CDR3 loop spans 15 amino acids.

The chain carries TRBV30 and TRBJ1-1; the D gene is possibly TRBD1 (5 bases). The CDR3 runs 12 residues. Germline CDR1 GTSNPN, CDR2 SVGIG (reference sequence). V lost 3 bases, J lost 6 bases, and 11 bases lay in between. The CDR3 here is CAWREGRAEAFF. The CDR3 nucleotides read TGTGCCTGGAGAGAGGGGAGGGCTGAAGCTTTCTTT. The full variable domain, completed using reference TRBV30 and TRBJ1-1, is SQTIHQWPATLVQPVGSPLSLECTVEGTSNPNLYWYRQAAGRGLQLLFYSVGIGQISSEVPQNLSASRPQDRQFILSSKKLLLSDSGFYLCAWREGRAEAFFGQGTRLTVV.

This sequence joins TRBV18 and TRBJ2-7; 9 nucleotides align to TRBD1. The CDR3 has 14 amino acids. V dropped 6 bases and J dropped 2; count of bases not matched to a gene: 5. Germline values: CDR1 KGHSH, CDR2 LQKENI. The CDR3 region has the DNA TGTGCCAGCTCGCAGCGACAGGGGGCCTACGAGCAGTACTTC. This codes for CASSQRQGAYEQYF.

This chain connects TRBV27 to TRBJ2-7, with D possibly being TRBD1 (5 bases). Trimming left V 3 bases short and J 8 bases short, with 11 bases between. Germline values: CDR1 MNHEY, CDR2 SMNVEV (reference sequence). The CDR3 extends over 12 amino acids. The CDR3 reads CASSFSGIKQYF. In DNA, the CDR3 is TGTGCCAGCAGTTTCTCAGGGATCAAGCAGTACTTC.

This chain joins TRBV2 and TRBJ2-3; TRBD2 matches at 13 bases. Germline CDR1 and CDR2: SNHLY and FYNNEI. V lost 4 bases and J lost 7; bases outside the gene matches: 8. This CDR3 has 16 residues. This chain's CDR3 is CASSGPLAGGPNTQYF. DNA for the CDR3: TGTGCCAGCAGTGGCCCACTAGCGGGGGGGCCAAATACGCAGTATTTT.